These 17 T cell receptor beta chains were all obtained from the same sample, sequenced in a study of T cell repertoires in cytomegalovirus infection. TCRdb used MiXCR to reprocess the reads, holding one entry per CDR3 protein. The data hold around 450,000 distinct CDR3 sequences, with about a third observed a single time. Material for sequencing was PBMCs. The receptors here all came from a human donor in good health (CMV status not recorded). Some clones in this sample may be carry-over from other donors' samples.

The chain employs TRBV5-1 and TRBJ2-1, with 12 bases lining up with TRBD2. This CDR3 contains 14 residues. V was clipped by 4 bases and J by 12 bases; unmatched bases: 8. Germline values: CDR1 SGHRS, CDR2 YFSETQ. CDR3 nucleotide sequence: TGCGCCAGCAGCCCCCTAGCGGGGGGGAGTGGGCAGTTCTTC. It is translated as CASSPLAGGSGQFF.

The rearrangement links TRBV3-1 to TRBJ1-1; D remains ambiguous. CDR1 and CDR2 (germline): LGHDT, YNNKEL (reference sequence). The CDR3 contains 15 residues. With 1 base removed from V and 2 bases from J, the gap between germline ends came to 11 bases. CDR3 amino acids: CASSQAGRTNTEAFF. CDR3 bases: TGTGCCAGCAGCCAAGCTGGTCGGACCAACACTGAAGCTTTCTTT.

This clonotype was recorded a few times. The genes are TRBV4-1 and TRBJ1-3; D possibly corresponds to TRBD1 (6 bases). This CDR3 region has 15 residues. The germline V and J ends were trimmed by 1 base and 0 bases, with 7 bases remaining between them. In germline, CDR1 is MGHRA, CDR2 YSYEKL. Written as DNA, the CDR3 is TGCGCCAGCAGCCAAGTGACAGGCTCTGGAAACACCATATATTTT. Its protein product is CASSQVTGSGNTIYF.

The V and J genes are TRBV18 and TRBJ2-6, with 7 bases that match TRBD1. The CDR3 extends over 17 amino acids. CDR1 is KGHSH, CDR2 LQKENI, per germline. Trimming removed 3 bases from V and 0 bases from J; junction bases left unmatched: 5. The CDR3 DNA sequence: TGTGCCAGCTCACCGGTGACAGGGAGCTCTGGGGCCAACGTCCTGACTTTC. It specifies CASSPVTGSSGANVLTF.

The rearrangement uses TRBV12-3 or TRBV12-4 and TRBJ2-2, with 12 bases aligning to TRBD2. The CDR3 runs 17 residues. J lost 4 bases, V lost 3 bases, and 6 bases had no gene match. In DNA, the CDR3 is TGTGCCAGCAGTTTTCTACTAGCGGGGGGTCCCACCGGGGAGCTGTTTTTT. Translating it yields CASSFLLAGGPTGELFF.

The chain recombines TRBV19 with TRBJ1-1; 10 bases are shared with TRBD1. Trimming at V came to 7 bases and at J to 4 bases, leaving 6 bases not matched to a gene. Looked up from germline, CDR1 is LNHDA and CDR2 is SQIVND (reference sequence). CDR3 size: 14 residues. Here the CDR3 reads CASIRQGAATEAFF. In nucleotides, the CDR3 is TGTGCCAGTATCAGACAGGGGGCGGCCACTGAAGCTTTCTTT.

This clonotype has ten or more counts. The chain carries TRBV7-9 and TRBJ2-1, with 12 bases identical to TRBD1. The CDR3 spans 17 residues. Germline lookup yields CDR1 SEHNR and CDR2 FQNEAQ (reference sequence). The trim removed 5 bases at V and 8 bases at J, leaving 13 bases unmatched. Here the CDR3 reads CASSITPGQGAKDEQFF. Written as DNA, the CDR3 is TGTGCCAGCAGCATCACTCCGGGACAGGGGGCTAAGGATGAGCAGTTCTTC.

The gene calls are TRBV6-6 and TRBJ2-7; D not certain. CDR3 size: 14 residues. V was trimmed by 7 bases and J by 0 bases, leaving 13 bases between them. The germline CDR1 and CDR2 sequences are MNHNY and SVGAGI (reference sequence). CDR3 bases: TGTGCCAGCACCCCGGGCCAAATCTCCTACGAGCAGTACTTC. It yields the protein CASTPGQISYEQYF.

The chain uses TRBV9 and TRBJ2-1; 9 bases agree with TRBD1. The germline CDR1 and CDR2 sequences are SGDLS and YYNGEE. The CDR3 extends over 17 amino acids. V lost 0 bases and J lost 4; bases outside the gene matches: 8. CDR3 in amino acids: CASSVAGTGNWYNEQFF. In DNA, the CDR3 is TGTGCCAGCAGCGTAGCCGGGACAGGGAACTGGTACAATGAGCAGTTCTTC.

V and J are TRBV7-6 and TRBJ2-7; 9 positions agree with TRBD1. The CDR3 spans 16 residues. J lost 2 bases, V lost 5 bases, and 10 bases had no gene match. Germline V gene sequence: CDR1 SGHVS, CDR2 FNYEAQ. The CDR3 protein is CASSLTGGRGTYEQYF. Written as DNA, the CDR3 is TGTGCCAGCAGCCTGACAGGGGGTCGTGGCACCTACGAGCAGTACTTC.

This clonotype was counted ten times or more. This chain connects TRBV7-2 to TRBJ1-2; D not certain. Germline CDR1 SGHTA, CDR2 FQGNSA. The CDR3 totals 13 residues. V was clipped by 0 bases and J by 8 bases, with 10 bases between them. In nucleotides, the CDR3 is TGTGCCAGCAGCTTAGCCTGGACCGGCGGCTACACCTTC. Translated, it gives CASSLAWTGGYTF.

This clonotype showed up just a few times. J is TRBJ2-7 and V is TRBV7-6; D may match TRBD1 or TRBD2 (5 bases each). Trimming took 4 bases from V and 2 from J, leaving 12 bases between them. Looked up from germline, CDR1 is SGHVS and CDR2 is FNYEAQ. This CDR3 is 14 amino acids long. The DNA of the CDR3 is TGTGCCAGCAGCTCTGGGGACCGAGCCTACGAGCAGTACTTC. The encoded protein is CASSSGDRAYEQYF.

This clonotype appeared a few times. This rearrangement joins TRBV5-4 to TRBJ1-6; maybe TRBD1 (6 bases). The CDR3 covers 17 residues. Germline V gives CDR1 SGHNT, CDR2 YYREEE (reference sequence). Trimming stripped 3 bases from V and 4 bases from J, with 17 bases between. The CDR3 here is CASSWTLKGTYNSPLHF. The CDR3 bases are TGTGCCAGCAGCTGGACCTTGAAAGGGACATATAATTCACCCCTCCACTTT. The variable domain in full, completed from reference TRBV5-4 and TRBJ1-6, reads ETGVTQSPTHLIKTRGQQVTLRCSSQSGHNTVSWYQQALGQGPQFIFQYYREEENGRGNFPPRFSGLQFPNYSSELNVNALELDDSALYLCASSWTLKGTYNSPLHFGNGTRLTVT.

This clonotype was picked up one time. This sequence joins TRBV27 and TRBJ1-1; 10 bases agree with TRBD1. The trim removed 8 bases at V and 4 bases at J, leaving 4 bases unmatched. Germline CDR1 MNHEY, CDR2 SMNVEV (reference sequence). This CDR3 is built from 13 residues. CDR3 sequence: CASFGDRGTEAFF. The CDR3 nucleotides read TGTGCCAGCTTCGGGGACAGGGGCACTGAAGCTTTCTTT.

The chain employs TRBV27 and TRBJ1-5; TRBD1 agrees at 7 bases. This CDR3 has 17 residues. Germline V lookup: CDR1 MNHEY, CDR2 SMNVEV (reference sequence). Trimming cost V 7 bases and J 3 bases; bases outside gene matches: 15. The CDR3 loop reads CASNKDRGTAINQPQHF. The DNA of the CDR3 is TGTGCCAGCAACAAGGATCGAGGGACAGCGATCAATCAGCCCCAGCATTTT.

This rearrangement joins TRBV6-8 to TRBJ1-1; D may be TRBD1 (5 bases). Trimming removed 5 bases at V and 7 bases at J, with 20 bases between. The CDR3 length is 15 residues. CDR1 is MNHGY, CDR2 SAAAGT, per germline. The CDR3: CASSRGFGAENEAFF. The CDR3, as DNA: TGTGCCAGCAGTCGCGGCTTCGGGGCAGAGAATGAAGCTTTCTTT.

The chain carries TRBV5-8 and TRBJ1-5; 8 bases align to TRBD1. V lost 4 bases, J lost 1 base, and 10 bases stayed unmatched. This CDR3 spans 17 amino acids. Germline loops: CDR1 SGHTS, CDR2 YDEGEE. Written as DNA, the CDR3 is TGTGCCAGCAGCCGGGACAGGCCACTTTCCAGCAATCAGCCCCAGCATTTT. Its translation is CASSRDRPLSSNQPQHF.